Detailed here is one TCR beta chain. Its antigen remains unknown. Vbeta (60) and Jbeta (13) primers were used in the PCR. Produced via immunoSEQ multiplex PCR; TCRdb's table is partial and in-frame only. Here the sample spans roughly 67,000 clones, about three quarters being singletons. This entry belongs to a study of cytomegalovirus exposure and HLA in healthy donors. In the study overall: Roughly 92 million unique TCRs, all from HLA-typed donors, were included in an early release of the data.

The length of the CDR3 is 13 residues. V lost 2 bases, J lost 7 bases, and 8 bases lay in between. CDR1 and CDR2 (germline): SGHDN, FVKESK. Study-wide results and limits: While the bulk of TCR sequences proved rare, some public TCRs turned up in many donors. Prior analysis indicated that the majority of TCR beta V segments exhibited productivity approximately 90% or approximately 30% of the time.

The sample was PBMCs. This sequence was found in a man between 40 and 49 years old in good health and CMV-seronegative. The chain carries TRBV14 and TRBJ2-2; D uncertain. The CDR3 DNA sequence: TGTGCCAGCAGCCAATCAGTAATCGGGGAGCTGTTTTTT. It encodes CASSQSVIGELFF.